The entry below gives a single T cell receptor (beta chain) sequence along with its context. Its antigen is unknown. This sample stems from a study of cytomegalovirus exposure and HLA in healthy donors. This CDR3 region has 15 residues. V shed 2 bases and J shed 0 bases, with 7 bases lying between them. CDR1 is SEHNR and CDR2 is FQNEAQ in the germline V gene (reference sequence). The PCR was carried out with 60 Vbeta primers and 13 Jbeta primers. In the original processing: In a later analysis, the count reached 80 million or so unique TCR beta chains, with around 11 million shared. TCRdb's table, derived via immunoSEQ multiplex PCR, lists solely in-frame clones and lacks some. For V, J and clone size, that table is used; D and trimming come from the DNA. The data show tens of thousands of clones, with 77% seen just once and around 3.2% held by the top ten. Whole-study findings and limits: Judged likely to be a sequencing artifact was a cluster of highly shared sequence variants. Overall, approximately 150 TCR beta chains were annotated as cytomegalovirus-associated.

This TCR derives from a man aged 50-60 years in good health and CMV-seropositive. The sample comprised PBMCs. The gene calls are TRBV7-9 and TRBJ1-4; D gene ambiguous. As DNA, the CDR3 is TGTGCCAGCAGCTTAACAGATGCAACTAATGAAAAACTGTTTTTT. It specifies CASSLTDATNEKLFF. The whole variable domain, remainder taken from reference TRBV7-9 and TRBJ1-4, is DTGVSQNPRHKITKRGQNVTFRCDPISEHNRLYWYRQTLGQGPEFLTYFQNEAQLEKSRLLSDRFSAERPKGSFSTLEIQRTEQGDSAMYLCASSLTDATNEKLFFGSGTQLSVL.